This is a list of T cell receptor beta chains from one sample in a study of CD8+ T cells in alopecia areata. Produced via immunoSEQ multiplex PCR; TCRdb's table is partial and in-frame only. The data contain over 120,000 clones, roughly 50% of them singletons. The source was CD4+ T cells sorted from blood, collected at week 0. These receptors originate from a human donor with alopecia areata. The CDR3 runs from the conserved cysteine through the conserved F or W. The D gene is left open where the match is weak. Rows give clone size only sometimes, using once, few, many, or a class for an expanded clone.

size	D	J	V	CDR3	DNA
.	.	TRBJ1-1	TRBV5-4	CASTGSGPTEAFF	TGTGCCAGCACCGGATCAGGGCCCACTGAAGCTTTCTTT
.	TRBD1	TRBJ2-1	TRBV29-1	CSVLTGVEQFF	TGCAGCGTCCTTACAGGGGTAGAGCAGTTCTTC
.	.	TRBJ1-4	TRBV29-1	CSARDTFNEKLFF	TGCAGCGCCCGGGACACCTTTAATGAAAAACTGTTTTTT
.	.	TRBJ2-2	TRBV5-1	CASRVTLNTGELFF	TGCGCCAGCAGGGTCACACTGAACACCGGGGAGCTGTTTTTT
few	TRBD1	TRBJ1-1	TRBV27	CASRRQGGGNTEAFF	TGTGCCAGCAGACGACAGGGTGGCGGGAACACTGAAGCTTTCTTT
.	.	TRBJ1-2	TRBV2	CASSEASGNYGYTF	TGTGCCAGCAGTGAAGCCTCGGGGAACTATGGCTACACCTTC
.	TRBD1	TRBJ2-7	TRBV29-1	CSVVAQGAGEQYF	TGCAGCGTTGTAGCACAGGGGGCTGGCGAGCAGTACTTC
.	.	TRBJ1-5	TRBV6-5	CASSYSGASNQPQHF	TGTGCCAGCAGTTACTCGGGGGCGAGCAATCAGCCCCAGCATTTT
.	TRBD2	TRBJ2-5	TRBV7-3	CASSPTSGRETQYF	TGTGCCAGCAGCCCCACTAGCGGGCGAGAGACCCAGTACTTC
.	.	TRBJ2-7	TRBV15	CATSRDGSLEQYF	TGTGCCACCAGCAGAGACGGATCGCTCGAGCAGTACTTC
.	TRBD2	TRBJ2-1	TRBV29-1	CSVDPGGPVNEQFF	TGCAGCGTTGACCCGGGGGGGCCTGTCAATGAGCAGTTCTTC
few	.	TRBJ2-1	TRBV14	CASSLGGSSYNEQFF	TGTGCCAGCAGCCTCGGGGGCAGCTCCTACAATGAGCAGTTCTTC
.	.	TRBJ1-2	TRBV7-9	CASSPGYTF	TGTGCCAGCAGCCCCGGCTACACCTTC
.	TRBD1	TRBJ2-5	TRBV2	CASSGTGTGKETQYF	TGTGCCAGCAGTGGGACCGGGACAGGGAAAGAGACCCAGTACTTC
.	TRBD2	TRBJ2-7	TRBV29-1	CSVAGRGYEQYF	TGCAGCGTTGCCGGGAGGGGCTACGAGCAGTACTTC
.	TRBD1	TRBJ1-2	TRBV7-9	CASSLRGQPVRPGGYTF	TGTGCCAGCAGCCTGCGGGGACAGCCGGTACGCCCTGGTGGCTACACCTTC
.	TRBD1	TRBJ2-3	TRBV27	CASSLTDRGTDTQYF	TGTGCCAGCAGTTTAACCGACAGGGGAACAGATACGCAGTATTTT
.	.	TRBJ2-5	TRBV5-1	CASSLALSGEETQYF	TGCGCCAGCAGCTTGGCTCTGTCAGGGGAAGAGACCCAGTACTTC
.	.	TRBJ2-1	TRBV18	CASSKTGYNYNEQFF	TGTGCCAGCTCCAAGACAGGTTATAACTACAATGAGCAGTTCTTC
.	.	TRBJ2-3	TRBV4-1	CASSQDRQASTDTQYF	TGCGCCAGCAGCCAAGATAGACAGGCTAGCACAGATACGCAGTATTTT
.	TRBD1	TRBJ2-7	TRBV14	CASSQVLGQGVYEQYF	TGTGCCAGCAGCCAAGTATTGGGACAGGGGGTCTACGAGCAGTACTTC
.	.	TRBJ1-5	TRBV29-1	CSPSLGQTYSNQPQHF	TGCAGCCCTTCCCTTGGACAGACGTATAGCAATCAGCCCCAGCATTTT
.	.	TRBJ1-2	TRBV29-1	CSVDRAGTPYGYTF	TGCAGCGTTGATCGGGCAGGGACCCCCTATGGCTACACCTTC
.	.	TRBJ1-1	TRBV7-2	CASSLGLLNTEAFF	TGTGCCAGCAGCTTAGGACTTCTGAACACTGAAGCTTTCTTT
once	.	TRBJ2-5	TRBV11-3	CASSPPGSQETQYF	TGTGCCAGCAGCCCGCCGGGGTCCCAAGAGACCCAGTACTTC
.	TRBD1	TRBJ2-7	TRBV29-1	CSVGYRGARKDEQYF	TGCAGCGTGGGATACAGGGGCGCGAGGAAGGACGAGCAGTACTTC
few	.	TRBJ2-2	TRBV27	CASSPLGISAGELFF	TGTGCCAGCAGTCCCCTGGGTATTAGTGCCGGGGAGCTGTTTTTT
once	.	TRBJ2-2	TRBV27	CASRPRPTGELFF	TGTGCCAGCAGACCCCGGCCCACCGGGGAGCTGTTTTTT
many	.	TRBJ2-1	TRBV7-2	CASSQTGTASIIGQFF	TGTGCCAGCAGCCAGACCGGGACGGCCTCGATCATCGGGCAGTTCTTC
.	TRBD1	TRBJ1-3	TRBV30	CAQDRAAGNTIYF	TGTGCCCAGGACAGGGCAGCGGGAAACACCATATATTTT
.	TRBD1	TRBJ1-3	TRBV25-1	CASTITGDSGNTIYF	TGTGCCAGCACTATAACAGGGGACTCTGGAAACACCATATATTTT
.	.	TRBJ2-3	TRBV7-2	CASSHSGLTGADTQYF	TGTGCCAGCAGCCACTCGGGACTCACAGGTGCAGATACGCAGTATTTT
.	.	TRBJ1-2	TRBV4-2	CASSPRLETSRTRGYTF	TGTGCCAGCAGCCCACGCCTCGAAACGTCTCGAACTAGGGGCTACACCTTC
.	TRBD2	TRBJ2-7	TRBV7-2	CASSLLAGPPEQYF	TGTGCCAGCAGCCTGTTAGCGGGGCCCCCCGAGCAGTACTTC
.	TRBD2	TRBJ2-3	TRBV11-3	CASSPQGLAVREADTQYF	TGTGCCAGCAGCCCTCAGGGACTAGCGGTCCGGGAAGCAGATACGCAGTATTTT
.	.	TRBJ1-2	TRBV7-9	CASSLQGVYGYTF	TGTGCCAGCAGCCTACAGGGAGTCTATGGCTACACCTTC
.	.	TRBJ1-1	TRBV30	CAWTLLNTEAFF	TGTGCCTGGACATTATTGAACACTGAAGCTTTCTTT
.	.	TRBJ1-1	TRBV11-3	CASSLRAGSLGAFF	TGTGCCAGCAGCTTAAGGGCAGGGAGTCTAGGGGCTTTCTTT
.	.	TRBJ1-5	TRBV2	CASRDARNQPQHF	TGTGCCAGCAGAGACGCCCGGAATCAGCCCCAGCATTTT
.	TRBD2	TRBJ2-5	TRBV2	CASRVGLAGGTQYF	TGTGCCAGCAGAGTAGGACTAGCGGGGGGGACCCAGTACTTC
few	TRBD1	TRBJ2-3	TRBV7-2	CASSRPAGTGGSDTQYF	TGTGCCAGCAGCCGACCGGCCGGGACAGGGGGTTCAGATACGCAGTATTTT
few	TRBD2	TRBJ2-3	TRBV29-1	CSVDMLAGGKDTQYF	TGCAGCGTTGATATGCTAGCGGGGGGCAAAGATACGCAGTATTTT
.	.	TRBJ2-7	TRBV30	CAWSIQGLYEQYF	TGTGCCTGGAGCATACAGGGACTCTACGAGCAGTACTTC
.	TRBD2	TRBJ2-7	TRBV29-1	CSVGGRYYEQYF	TGCAGCGTTGGCGGGAGGTACTACGAGCAGTACTTC